What follows is one T cell receptor (beta chain) and its context. The record originates from a study of shared clonotypes between healthy human individuals. The CDR3 covers 14 residues. Germline V gene sequence: CDR1 MNHEY, CDR2 SMNVEV (reference sequence). The V gene lost 4 bases and the J gene lost 2 bases, with 12 bases spanning the gap. In the original processing: Filtering differed for immunoSEQ, which gave only junction sequences without quality scores. Sequencing was performed with immunoSEQ multiplex PCR; in TCRdb, only in-frame clones are kept and a portion is missing. That table is the source of V, J and clone size, and D and trimming were worked out from the DNA. The sample lists roughly 500,000 clones; 90% to 97% were seen once.

The sequencing sample was made of naive CD4+ T cells sorted from blood. The subset is: CD45RA+ positively selected. This sequence originates from a woman under 40 in good health. The rearrangement uses TRBV27 and TRBJ2-7; perhaps TRBD1 as D (7 bases). The CDR3 here is CASSWGDRTYEQYF. In DNA, the CDR3 is TGTGCCAGCAGTTGGGGGGACAGAACCTACGAGCAGTACTTC.